The clone carrying this T cell receptor (beta chain) was counted at least ten times. The data were obtained in a study of blood T cell repertoires in COVID-19. On the study more broadly: Both acute and convalescent COVID-19 samples were obtained from the United States, Italy and Spain. PBMCs, B-cell-depleted T cells, or T cells provided the cDNA or gDNA that made up the material.

Authors' processing steps: Reference gene primer amplification gave estimated nucleated cell counts. The protocol was immunoSEQ multiplex PCR, while the TCRdb copy is restricted to in-frame clones and leaves out a portion. V and J calls and clone size are copied from that table; D and trimming were computed from the DNA. Altogether 150,000 to 200,000 clones are present, roughly 79% being singletons, with the ten largest covering 15% to 20%. With 6 bases clipped from V and 4 bases from J, the junction kept 8 bases outside the gene matches. Germline V CDR1 and CDR2: MNHEY, SMNVEV (reference sequence). This CDR3 is built from 14 residues.

This chain uses TRBV27 with TRBJ2-7, with 8 bases aligning to TRBD1. The sequenced sample consisted of peripheral blood. The receptor comes from a man aged 55-75 years with active or convalescent COVID-19. CDR3 amino acids: CASRVTGDRYEQYF. CDR3 DNA: TGTGCCAGCAGGGTGACAGGGGATCGGTACGAGCAGTACTTC.